The clone carrying this T cell receptor (beta chain) was counted only a few times. The antigen remains unidentified. V lost 2 bases and J lost 0, with 8 bases in between. CDR3 length: 15 amino acids. CDR1 and CDR2 from the germline V gene are MNHEY and SVGAGI. The iRepertoire nested amplicon-rescue multiplex PCR amplified TCR alpha and beta CDR3s from RNA. Each CDR3 protein is one row after TCRdb ran MiXCR on the multiplex PCR reads. The sample shows fewer than 500,000 distinct CDR3 sequences, less than 50% of them seen only once. This specimen belongs to a study of glioma-infiltrating T cells. Study at large: Before surgery, glioma patients received dexamethasone for at most six days. Around 1 million peripheral T cells were targeted at about 4.5- to 11-fold coverage.

Findings and caveats of the study: A blood CDR3 motif signature was depleted in highly divergent patients.

The chain has TRBV6-5 and TRBJ1-3; TRBD1 is a possible D gene (5 bases). The TCR sequence derives from a human donor with low-grade glioma or glioblastoma, undergoing nonglioma brain surgery, or in good health (not recorded which). The sequenced material came from glioma tissue, nonneoplastic brain tissue, or PBMCs (not recorded which). The CDR3 loop reads CASSYRDHSGNTIYF. For the CDR3, the DNA is TGTGCCAGCAGTTACCGGGACCACTCTGGAAACACCATATATTTT.